The 9 T cell receptor beta chains below all came from one sample that was sequenced in a study of radiotherapy plus CTLA-4 blockade in lung cancer. Measured with immunoSEQ multiplex PCR; TCRdb has only the in-frame clones, and not every one. The sample carries approximately 50,000 clones, about 80% recorded once. The starting material was peripheral blood, obtained from a patient treated with radiotherapy plus ipilimumab. Receptor source: a human donor with non-small cell lung cancer whose response to radiotherapy plus ipilimumab could not be evaluated.

This chain uses TRBV6-1 with TRBJ2-7; perhaps TRBD2 as D (7 bases). V shed 5 bases and J shed 3 bases, with 17 bases lying between them. This CDR3 has 15 amino acids. Germline V gene sequence: CDR1 MNHNS, CDR2 SASEGT. DNA for the CDR3: TGTGCCAGCAGTTTTTGGCGGGGGCCAAACTACGAGCAGTACTTC. Residues: CASSFWRGPNYEQYF.

This clone turned up a few times. The chain links TRBV5-1 to TRBJ1-4, with 7 bases matching TRBD1. The length of the CDR3 is 16 residues. The V gene's germline CDR1 is SGHRS and CDR2 YFSETQ. V shed 4 bases and J 5 bases; nucleotides not matched to a gene: 11. CDR3 DNA: TGCGCCAGCAGCGGGGGTCCGGGACAGAAGAATGAAAAACTGTTTTTT. Translation gives CASSGGPGQKNEKLFF.

The chain employs TRBV4-3 and TRBJ1-1; possible D gene TRBD1, 6 bases. The CDR3 is 16 residues long. The V end was cut by 4 bases, the J end by 3 bases, with 18 bases between. Germline V gene sequence: CDR1 LGHNA, CDR2 YSLEER. The CDR3 is CASSLEQGLLDTEAFF. Written as DNA, the CDR3 is TGCGCCAGCAGCCTAGAACAGGGCTTATTGGACACTGAAGCTTTCTTT.

This sequence joins TRBV19 and TRBJ1-2, with 8 bases aligning to TRBD1. CDR3 size: 14 residues. Germline V gives CDR1 LNHDA, CDR2 SQIVND (reference sequence). V was clipped by 1 base and J by 7 bases; unmatched bases: 5. The chain's CDR3 is CASSIGTGGGGYTF. The CDR3, as DNA: TGTGCCAGTAGTATAGGCACAGGGGGGGGTGGCTACACCTTC.

This clone was seen just once. The chain joins TRBV14 to TRBJ1-1, with D unresolved. CDR1 is SGHDN, CDR2 FVKESK, per germline. The CDR3 extends over 15 amino acids. V was trimmed by 4 bases and J by 4 bases, leaving 16 bases between them. The CDR3 region is CASSRSRGSGTEAFF. The CDR3 region has the DNA TGTGCCAGCAGCCGTTCAAGAGGGTCAGGCACTGAAGCTTTCTTT.

For this clone: Other DNA sequences of this sample code for an identical CDR3. The rearrangement links TRBV7-9 to TRBJ1-2, with a possible D match to TRBD1 (6 bases). The CDR3 totals 15 residues. V was clipped by 1 base and J by 1 base, with 10 bases between them. Germline V gene lookup returns CDR1 SEHNR and CDR2 FQNEAQ (reference sequence). The CDR3 loop is CASSLGRGSNYGYTF. The CDR3 DNA follows: TGTGCCAGCAGCTTAGGAAGGGGGAGTAACTATGGCTACACCTTC.

This clone occurred a few times. The J gene is TRBJ2-1, the V gene TRBV5-6; perhaps TRBD1 as D (5 bases). The CDR3 sequence is 15 residues long. V was cut by 3 bases and J by 4 bases, with 14 bases left in between. CDR1 and CDR2 from the germline V gene are SGHDT and YYEEEE. The DNA for the CDR3 is TGTGCCAGCAGCTACCGACAGAAGACTTACAATGAGCAGTTCTTC. Amino acid sequence: CASSYRQKTYNEQFF.

This sequence joins TRBV19 and TRBJ2-5, with D possibly matching TRBD2 (6 bases). CDR1 is LNHDA, CDR2 SQIVND, per germline (reference sequence). Trimming pared 5 bases from V and 4 bases from J, leaving 17 bases between. This CDR3 region has 15 residues. CDR3 sequence: CASSPRLGTTETQYF. The CDR3 DNA sequence: TGTGCCAGTAGTCCCCGACTAGGGACGACAGAGACCCAGTACTTC.

This chain connects TRBV5-1 to TRBJ2-2, with 8 bases that match TRBD1. Unmatched junction bases numbered 8, after V lost 4 bases and J lost 6 bases. In germline, CDR1 is SGHRS, CDR2 YFSETQ. The CDR3 is made up of 15 amino acids. The CDR3 DNA follows: TGCGCCAGCAGCACCGCGACAGGGGAGGCCGGGGAGCTGTTTTTT. Amino acid sequence: CASSTATGEAGELFF.